A single sample gave rise to the 11 T cell receptor beta chains below, sequenced in a study of blood T cell repertoires in COVID-19. The table came from immunoSEQ multiplex PCR; TCRdb's copy has only in-frame clones and leaves some out. The table lists a few hundred thousand clones, 70% to 90% of them singletons. Sequenced: peripheral blood. These receptors were taken from a man between 18 and 29 years old with COVID-19, enrolled during active disease.

CDR3 loop: CASSLGGLGQPQHF. The CDR3 region has the DNA TGTGCCAGCAGCTTGGGAGGATTGGGTCAGCCCCAGCATTTT. The chain combines TRBV5-8 with TRBJ1-5; D not resolved. The CDR3 runs to 14 residues. Germline V lookup: CDR1 SGHTS, CDR2 YDEGEE. Trimming stripped 0 bases from V and 6 bases from J, with 10 bases between.

This clone occurred once. CDR3 DNA: TGTGCCAGTACCTTCGGGGTACACTATGGCTACACCTTC. It encodes CASTFGVHYGYTF. The V call is TRBV19, the J call TRBJ1-2; D is ambiguous. V shed 7 bases and J shed 3 bases, with 12 bases lying between them. Looked up from germline, CDR1 is LNHDA and CDR2 is SQIVND (reference sequence). CDR3 length equals 13 residues. Combining the CDR3 with reference TRBV19 and TRBJ1-2 gives the whole variable domain DGGITQSPKYLFRKEGQNVTLSCEQNLNHDAMYWYRQDPGQGLRLIYYSQIVNDFQKGDIAEGYSVSREKKESFPLTVTSAQKNPTAFYLCASTFGVHYGYTFGSGTRLTVV.

V gene TRBV19 combines with J gene TRBJ2-5; D is undetermined. Per germline, CDR1 LNHDA and CDR2 SQIVND (reference sequence). The length of the CDR3 is 15 residues. V was shortened by 8 bases and J by 3 bases, with 19 bases between the two germline ends. The DNA of the CDR3 is TGTGCCAGTCGAACCACGAGAACAGAGAAAGAGACCCAGTACTTC. As protein: CASRTTRTEKETQYF.

Here the CDR3 DNA reads TGTGCCAGCAGTGAGACGACAGGGGAGGATGGCTACACCTTC. This gives the protein CASSETTGEDGYTF. The chain uses TRBV6-1 and TRBJ1-2, with 8 bases aligning to TRBD1. CDR1 MNHNS and CDR2 SASEGT come from the germline V gene. The CDR3 length is 14 residues. V gave up 3 bases and J gave up 6 bases; unmatched junction bases: 6.

The chain couples TRBV6-5 to TRBJ2-3, with 7 bases identical to TRBD2. V trimming: 8 bases; J trimming: 2 bases; junction bases outside the gene matches: 7. This CDR3 is 14 amino acids long. Germline V CDR1 and CDR2: MNHEY, SVGAGI. CDR3 amino acids: CASSTGGPTDTQYF. CDR3 bases: TGTGCCAGCTCAACGGGAGGCCCCACAGATACGCAGTATTTT.

The chain employs TRBV29-1 and TRBJ2-1; TRBD2 aligns across 7 bases. The CDR3 contains 15 residues. Germline V lookup: CDR1 SQVTM, CDR2 ANQGSEA. Losses at the gene ends were 1 base for V and 9 bases for J; bases not matched to a gene: 12. The CDR3, as DNA: TGCAGCGTTGAAGGGGAGGGATTTGGTCTCTGTGAGCAGTTCTTC. Amino acid sequence: CSVEGEGFGLCEQFF.

The V and J genes are TRBV24-1 and TRBJ1-2; no clear D gene. This CDR3 region has 14 residues. V was clipped by 4 bases and J by 4 bases, with 12 bases between them. Germline V gives CDR1 KGHDR, CDR2 SFDVKD. This CDR3 is CATSDPGNSYGYTF. CDR3 sequence (DNA): TGTGCCACCAGTGACCCGGGGAACTCCTATGGCTACACCTTC.

The CDR3: CASSSTGPFSPQHF. Written as DNA, the CDR3 is TGTGCCAGCAGCTCGACAGGGCCGTTTTCGCCCCAGCATTTT. The chain couples TRBV27 to TRBJ1-5; 7 bases agree with TRBD1. The ends lost 6 bases at V and 9 bases at J; junction bases unmatched: 11. This CDR3 comprises 14 residues. From germline, CDR1 is MNHEY and CDR2 SMNVEV (reference sequence).

The chain combines TRBV6-5 with TRBJ1-2, with D perhaps TRBD1 (5 bases). Germline loops: CDR1 MNHEY, CDR2 SVGAGI. CDR3 length equals 10 residues. V lost 11 bases and J 7 bases, leaving 11 bases between the germline ends. In DNA, the CDR3 is TGTGCCGGGGGGGTACGTGGCTACACCTTC. Translation gives CAGGVRGYTF.

This chain uses TRBV9 with TRBJ2-1, with no clear D. Germline CDR1 is SGDLS and CDR2 is YYNGEE. This CDR3 has 13 amino acids. V gave up 4 bases and J gave up 7 bases, with 12 bases separating them. CDR3 residues: CASSSSLRNEQFF. The CDR3 coding sequence is TGTGCCAGCAGCTCTTCGTTGAGGAATGAGCAGTTCTTC.

The V gene is TRBV6-5, the J gene TRBJ1-3; D call uncertain. The ends were cut back, 6 bases at V and 0 bases at J, with 12 bases in the middle. The CDR3 spans 15 residues. Germline loops: CDR1 MNHEY, CDR2 SVGAGI. The CDR3 sequence: CASSPRGSSGNTIYF. The CDR3 nucleotides read TGTGCCAGCAGCCCCAGAGGCAGCTCTGGAAACACCATATATTTT.